This is a list of T cell receptor beta chains from one sample in a study of CD8 T cells in ankylosing spondylitis. TCRdb re-analysed the 5' RACE reads in MiXCR, keeping a single row per CDR3 protein. The top ten clones hold around 3.6% of a sample with fewer than 550,000 distinct CDR3 sequences, over 4% of them seen once. Material for sequencing was blood, either unsorted or a sorted T cell fraction (not recorded which). The source of these receptors is a male donor with ankylosing spondylitis. Each CDR3 is given with its conserved first and last residue. Fields, in order: D gene, clone size, J gene, V gene, CDR3 protein, CDR3 DNA. The D gene is left open where the match is weak. Rows may omit the clone size; those that give it use once, few, many or a size class.

d_gene: NA; abundance: many; j_gene: TRBJ2-7; v_gene: TRBV7-8; CDR3aa: CASRPRWVTYEQYF; CDR3nt: TGTGCCAGCAGACCTCGTTGGGTTACCTACGAGCAGTACTTC
d_gene: NA; abundance: once; j_gene: TRBJ2-7; v_gene: TRBV9; CDR3aa: CASSDQSSYEQYF; CDR3nt: TGTGCCAGCAGCGATCAGAGCTCCTACGAGCAGTACTTC
d_gene: TRBD1; abundance: many; j_gene: TRBJ2-7; v_gene: TRBV5-1; CDR3aa: CASAGQGQGSGEQYF; CDR3nt: TGCGCCAGCGCGGGACAAGGACAGGGCTCGGGAGAGCAGTACTTC
d_gene: TRBD1; abundance: many; j_gene: TRBJ2-7; v_gene: TRBV7-9; CDR3aa: CASSSMKGQDRTYEQYF; CDR3nt: TGTGCCAGCAGCTCGATGAAGGGACAGGATCGGACCTACGAGCAGTACTTC
d_gene: NA; abundance: many; j_gene: TRBJ1-1; v_gene: TRBV28; CDR3aa: CASSLRVFEAFF; CDR3nt: TGTGCCAGCAGTTTAAGGGTCTTTGAAGCTTTCTTT
d_gene: NA; abundance: many; j_gene: TRBJ2-3; v_gene: TRBV20-1; CDR3aa: CSARDSRKTDTQYF; CDR3nt: TGCAGTGCTAGAGATAGCAGAAAAACAGATACGCAGTATTTT
d_gene: TRBD2; abundance: many; j_gene: TRBJ2-1; v_gene: TRBV29-1; CDR3aa: CSTPGLTPYNEQFF; CDR3nt: TGCAGCACACCGGGACTAACACCTTACAATGAGCAGTTCTTC
d_gene: TRBD2; abundance: many; j_gene: TRBJ2-3; v_gene: TRBV7-2; CDR3aa: CASSRRAGEADTQYF; CDR3nt: TGTGCCAGCAGCCGAAGAGCGGGAGAGGCAGATACGCAGTATTTT
d_gene: NA; abundance: many; j_gene: TRBJ2-7; v_gene: TRBV28; CDR3aa: CASSPAGVADWYEQYF; CDR3nt: TGTGCCAGCAGCCCTGCGGGCGTAGCGGATTGGTACGAGCAGTACTTC
d_gene: NA; abundance: many; j_gene: TRBJ2-3; v_gene: TRBV7-2; CDR3aa: CASSPLRGGRTDTQYF; CDR3nt: TGTGCCAGCAGCCCGCTGCGGGGTGGGAGGACAGATACGCAGTATTTT
d_gene: NA; abundance: many; j_gene: TRBJ1-2; v_gene: TRBV20-1; CDR3aa: CSAHRDGYTF; CDR3nt: TGCAGTGCTCACAGGGATGGCTACACCTTC
d_gene: NA; abundance: many; j_gene: TRBJ2-7; v_gene: TRBV20-1; CDR3aa: CSARGTDRAYEQYF; CDR3nt: TGCAGTGCTAGAGGAACCGACAGAGCCTACGAGCAGTACTTC
d_gene: NA; abundance: many; j_gene: TRBJ2-7; v_gene: TRBV28; CDR3aa: CASSQPDGFSYEQYF; CDR3nt: TGTGCCAGCAGCCAACCGGACGGGTTCTCCTACGAGCAGTACTTC
d_gene: NA; abundance: few; j_gene: TRBJ1-1; v_gene: TRBV19; CDR3aa: CASSIRWVTNTEAFF; CDR3nt: TGTGCCAGTAGTATACGGTGGGTCACGAACACTGAAGCTTTCTTT
d_gene: NA; abundance: many; j_gene: TRBJ2-7; v_gene: TRBV10-3; CDR3aa: CAINPAGLNYEQYF; CDR3nt: TGTGCCATCAACCCAGCTGGCCTAAACTACGAGCAGTACTTC
d_gene: TRBD2; abundance: NA; j_gene: TRBJ2-3; v_gene: TRBV4-3; CDR3aa: CASSSGLAGVSDTQYF; CDR3nt: TGCGCCAGCAGCTCGGGACTAGCGGGAGTAAGTGATACGCAGTATTTT
d_gene: NA; abundance: many; j_gene: TRBJ1-2; v_gene: TRBV5-4; CDR3aa: CASSPRRDYGYTF; CDR3nt: TGTGCCAGCAGTCCTAGGAGGGACTATGGCTACACCTTC
d_gene: NA; abundance: NA; j_gene: TRBJ1-4; v_gene: TRBV4-3; CDR3aa: CASSQESMGKLFF; CDR3nt: TGCGCCAGCAGCCAAGAGTCTATGGGAAAACTGTTTTTT
d_gene: NA; abundance: many; j_gene: TRBJ2-7; v_gene: TRBV7-9; CDR3aa: CASSLAGGKYEQYF; CDR3nt: TGTGCCAGCAGCTTAGCAGGGGGGAAATACGAGCAGTACTTC
d_gene: TRBD2; abundance: many; j_gene: TRBJ2-1; v_gene: TRBV5-6; CDR3aa: CASSFLGGSSYNEQFF; CDR3nt: TGTGCCAGCAGCTTTCTGGGCGGGAGCTCCTACAATGAGCAGTTCTTC
d_gene: NA; abundance: many; j_gene: TRBJ1-1; v_gene: TRBV20-1; CDR3aa: CNTNRHTEAFF; CDR3nt: TGCAATACAAATCGGCACACTGAAGCTTTCTTT
d_gene: NA; abundance: many; j_gene: TRBJ1-1; v_gene: TRBV5-1; CDR3aa: CASSPVVGNTEAFF; CDR3nt: TGCGCCAGCAGCCCGGTGGTGGGGAACACTGAAGCTTTCTTT